One T cell receptor beta chain is described in this entry. This entry belongs to a study of cytomegalovirus exposure and HLA in healthy donors. V was pared by 6 bases and J by 3 bases, with 13 bases of the junction left unmatched. This CDR3 is 17 amino acids long. Germline assignment: CDR1 PRHDT and CDR2 FYEKMQ (reference sequence). The PCR employed 60 Vbeta primers together with 13 Jbeta primers. The protocol was immunoSEQ multiplex PCR, while the TCRdb copy is restricted to in-frame clones and leaves out a portion. Altogether 100,000 to 150,000 clones are present, 74% being singletons, with the ten largest covering under 6.5%.

The V and J genes are TRBV13 and TRBJ1-3; 8 bases fit TRBD1. Sequenced material: PBMCs. The source is a woman in her 50s in good health and CMV-seropositive. The CDR3 DNA reads TGTGCCAGCAGAACATCAGGGGGCGAGTACCGTGGAAACACCATATATTTT. Protein: CASRTSGGEYRGNTIYF.